This TCR beta chain came from a study of blood T cell repertoires in COVID-19. Across the whole study: COVID-19 samples, acute and convalescent, were from the United States, Italy and Spain. From T cells, B-cell-depleted T cells, or PBMCs came the material, which was cDNA or gDNA.

Profiled with immunoSEQ multiplex PCR; TCRdb holds only in-frame clones, not every one. This sample yields around 300,000 clones, of which roughly 80% are seen a single time; around 3.9% belongs to the top ten. CDR3 length: 13 amino acids. Trimming removed 4 bases from V and 7 bases from J, with 11 bases in between. Germline V gene data show CDR1 as SGHDT and CDR2 as YYEEEE. This clone was observed a few times. The chain links TRBV5-6 to TRBJ1-4, with D perhaps TRBD1 (5 bases). Material: peripheral blood. This TCR was recovered from a woman between 50 and 59 years old with active or convalescent COVID-19. The CDR3 is CASSRGSGEKLFF. CDR3 nucleotide sequence: TGTGCCAGCAGCCGGGGGTCCGGTGAAAAACTGTTTTTT. Full variable domain (outside the CDR3, taken from reference TRBV5-6 and TRBJ1-4): DAGVTQSPTHLIKTRGQQVTLRCSPKSGHDTVSWYQQALGQGPQFIFQYYEEEERQRGNFPDRFSGHQFPNYSSELNVNALLLGDSALYLCASSRGSGEKLFFGSGTQLSVL.